The rows below give T cell receptor beta chains drawn from one sample of a study of cytomegalovirus exposure and HLA in healthy donors. Data came from immunoSEQ multiplex PCR; TCRdb stores just in-frame clones and leaves some out. This table holds about 220,000 clones, around four fifths found once. Sequencing input: PBMCs. These receptors were obtained from a boy between 2 and 15 years old in good health and CMV-seronegative. The CDR3 runs from the conserved cysteine through the conserved F or W. D genes are given only for firm matches. Only part of the rows carry a size: once, few, many, or a class if the clone is expanded.

>TRBV10-3|13|-|TRBJ2-7|-
CAITRESSYEQYF
TGTGCCATCACCCGCGAGAGCTCCTACGAGCAGTACTTC
>TRBV6-5|14|TRBD2|TRBJ2-5|-
CATSDIAGEETQYF
TGTGCCACCTCGGACATAGCGGGGGAAGAGACCCAGTACTTC
>TRBV5-1|15|-|TRBJ1-6|-
CASSLDRQGRSPLHF
TGCGCCAGCAGCTTGGACCGGCAGGGTCGGTCACCCCTCCACTTT
>TRBV5-6|14|TRBD1|TRBJ2-7|-
CASSPGTGGYEQYF
TGTGCCAGCAGTCCCGGGACAGGGGGCTACGAGCAGTACTTC
>TRBV27|13|TRBD1|TRBJ2-5|once
CASSLSLGTGVYF
TGTGCCAGCAGTTTATCTTTAGGGACAGGGGTATACTTC
>TRBV13|14|-|TRBJ2-1|-
CASSKDRDYNEQFF
TGTGCCAGCAGCAAAGACAGAGATTACAATGAGCAGTTCTTC
>TRBV10-3|16|TRBD2|TRBJ2-1|-
CAISRPSGGADNEQFF
TGTGCCATCAGTCGACCTAGCGGGGGGGCAGACAATGAGCAGTTCTTC
>TRBV5-3|16|TRBD1|TRBJ2-7|-
CARNVHRGTHPHEQYF
TGTGCCAGAAACGTGCACAGGGGGACCCACCCTCACGAGCAGTACTTC
>TRBV13|15|TRBD2|TRBJ2-4|-
CASSLGSSGEGIQYF
TGTGCCAGCAGCTTAGGTTCTTCCGGGGAGGGCATTCAGTACTTC
>TRBV19|16|-|TRBJ2-7|-
CASSIGSVGITYEQYF
TGTGCCAGTAGTATCGGTTCGGTGGGCATTACCTACGAGCAGTACTTC
>TRBV7-8|18|TRBD2|TRBJ2-2|-
CASSSRLAGGQNTGELFF
TGTGCCAGCAGCTCTCGGCTAGCGGGAGGGCAAAACACCGGGGAGCTGTTTTTT
>TRBV11-2|14|-|TRBJ1-5|-
CASSLQGEDQPQHF
TGTGCCAGCAGCTTACAGGGCGAAGATCAGCCCCAGCATTTT
>TRBV29-1|13|TRBD2|TRBJ2-3|-
CSVGGRGSDTQYF
TGCAGCGTTGGCGGGAGGGGCTCAGATACGCAGTATTTT
>TRBV25-1|12|-|TRBJ1-2|once
CASSEGDCGYTF
TGTGCCAGCAGTGAAGGGGACTGTGGCTACACCTTC
>TRBV12-2|17|-|TRBJ2-7|-
CASRLIRCLAGAGEQYF
TGTGCAAGTCGCTTAATTCGGTGCCTAGCGGGGGCCGGGGAGCAGTACTTC
>TRBV11-2|16|TRBD2|TRBJ2-2|-
CASSQNSGSNTGELFF
TGTGCCAGCAGCCAGAACAGCGGGAGCAACACCGGGGAGCTGTTTTTT
>TRBV18|13|-|TRBJ2-5|-
CASSGQQGETQYF
TGTGCCAGCTCAGGCCAGCAGGGAGAGACCCAGTACTTC
>TRBV27|13|-|TRBJ2-7|once
CASSHTDSYEQYF
TGTGCCAGCAGTCACACCGACTCCTACGAGCAGTACTTC
>TRBV4-1|13|-|TRBJ1-1|-
CASSAAIVTEAFF
TGCGCCAGCAGCGCAGCGATAGTCACTGAAGCTTTCTTT
>TRBV5-5|14|-|TRBJ2-2|-
CASNRDWYTGELFF
TGTGCCAGCAACCGAGACTGGTACACCGGGGAGCTGTTTTTT
>TRBV5-8|15|-|TRBJ1-2|-
CASSLLSRANYGYTF
TGTGCCAGCAGCTTGTTGTCCAGGGCTAACTATGGCTACACCTTC
>TRBV5-1|15|TRBD1|TRBJ1-2|-
CASSLEATGSCGYTF
TGCGCCAGCAGCTTGGAGGCGACAGGGTCGTGCGGCTACACCTTC
>TRBV5-1|14|-|TRBJ2-3|-
CASSTSGITDTQYF
TGCGCCAGCAGCACGTCAGGGATTACAGATACGCAGTATTTT
>TRBV5-1|16|-|TRBJ2-1|-
CASSWTASSVYNEQFF
TGCGCCAGCAGCTGGACTGCTAGTTCAGTGTACAATGAGCAGTTCTTC
>TRBV4-1|19|-|TRBJ1-2|-
CASSLPMSGVSGSSYGYTF
TGCGCCAGCAGCCTCCCGATGTCCGGGGTGTCGGGGTCTAGCTATGGCTACACCTTC
>TRBV6-4|15|TRBD2|TRBJ2-1|-
CASSRTSGEYNEQFF
TGTGCCAGCAGTCGAACTAGCGGGGAATACAATGAGCAGTTCTTC
>TRBV2|14|TRBD2|TRBJ2-7|-
CASTGTSGRTEQYF
TGTGCCAGCACCGGGACTAGCGGGAGAACCGAGCAGTACTTC
>TRBV27|15|TRBD1|TRBJ2-7|-
CASSSPARTGDEQYF
TGTGCCAGCAGTTCTCCCGCCCGGACAGGGGACGAGCAGTACTTC
>TRBV2|15|TRBD1|TRBJ1-5|-
CASTTDRGSNQPQHF
TGTGCCAGCACCACGGACAGGGGAAGCAATCAGCCCCAGCATTTT
>TRBV30|15|TRBD1|TRBJ2-2|-
CAWSKTGGYTGELFF
TGTGCCTGGAGCAAAACAGGGGGATACACCGGGGAGCTGTTTTTT
>TRBV19|15|TRBD1|TRBJ2-2|-
CASSPGTGATGELFF
TGTGCCAGTAGTCCCGGGACAGGGGCCACCGGGGAGCTGTTTTTT
>TRBV5-6|13|-|TRBJ1-2|once
CASSAQENYGYTF
TGTGCCAGCAGTGCCCAGGAAAACTATGGCTACACCTTC
>TRBV18|14|-|TRBJ2-5|-
CASSPLGQGETQYF
TGTGCCAGCTCACCCTTGGGGCAGGGAGAGACCCAGTACTTC
>TRBV2|12|-|TRBJ2-7|-
CASRDIPYEQYF
TGTGCCAGCAGAGACATCCCTTACGAGCAGTACTTC
>TRBV6-5|15|-|TRBJ1-5|-
CASSLQGRSNQPQHF
TGTGCCAGCAGCCTCCAGGGGCGGTCCAATCAGCCCCAGCATTTT
>TRBV19|15|-|TRBJ2-2|-
CASSRGDSNTGELFF
TGTGCCAGTAGTAGGGGGGATTCTAACACCGGGGAGCTGTTTTTT
>TRBV18|15|TRBD1|TRBJ2-7|-
CASSPPGTGGYEQYF
TGTGCCAGCTCACCACCGGGGACAGGGGGCTACGAGCAGTACTTC
>TRBV5-1|13|-|TRBJ1-2|few
CASSLAEVGGYTF
TGCGCCAGCAGCTTGGCCGAGGTGGGTGGCTACACCTTC
>TRBV11-2|14|TRBD1|TRBJ1-1|-
CASSWGTGSTEAFF
TGTGCCAGCAGCTGGGGGACAGGGTCAACTGAAGCTTTCTTT
>TRBV10-1|16|TRBD1|TRBJ2-2|-
CASSQTGEGSTGELFF
TGCGCCAGCAGCCAAACAGGGGAAGGGAGCACCGGGGAGCTGTTTTTT
>TRBV13|16|TRBD2|TRBJ2-1|-
CASWAGGPRGYNEQFF
TGTGCCAGCTGGGCGGGAGGGCCGAGGGGCTACAATGAGCAGTTCTTC
>TRBV2|16|-|TRBJ2-1|-
CASSGSVFSSYNEQFF
TGTGCCAGCAGTGGGAGCGTCTTTTCCTCCTACAATGAGCAGTTCTTC
>TRBV5-1|14|TRBD2|TRBJ2-3|-
CASSLGTSGSPQYF
TGCGCCAGCAGCTTGGGGACTAGCGGGAGCCCACAGTATTTT
>TRBV7-9|15|TRBD2|TRBJ2-7|-
CASSLESSGDYEQYF
TGTGCCAGCAGCTTAGAGTCTAGCGGGGACTACGAGCAGTACTTC
>TRBV5-1|17|TRBD1|TRBJ2-7|-
CASSNAQLDRSLLEQYF
TGCGCCAGCAGCAATGCTCAACTGGACAGGAGTCTGCTCGAGCAGTACTTC
>TRBV12-5|13|TRBD1|TRBJ1-2|-
CASGNGQGRGYTF
TGTGCTAGTGGTAACGGACAGGGCAGGGGCTACACCTTC
>TRBV20-1|11|-|TRBJ2-4|-
CSPRDNDIQYF
TGCAGTCCGAGGGACAACGACATTCAGTACTTC
>TRBV30|11|-|TRBJ2-2|few
CAWSSPGELFF
TGTGCCTGGAGTTCTCCCGGGGAGCTGTTTTTT
>TRBV10-1|13|-|TRBJ1-2|-
CASPQGKSYGYTF
TGCGCCAGTCCTCAGGGGAAGAGCTATGGCTACACCTTC
>TRBV7-6|15|-|TRBJ2-2|-
CASSPAGFAAGELFF
TGTGCCAGCAGCCCTGCAGGGTTCGCCGCCGGGGAGCTGTTTTTT